This T cell receptor (beta chain) stems from a study of T cells after yellow fever vaccination. V was trimmed by 0 bases and J by 3 bases, leaving 15 bases between them. The germline CDR1 and CDR2 sequences are MNHEY and SVGAGI. The CDR3 has 17 residues. Each CDR3 protein is one row after TCRdb ran MiXCR on the 5' RACE reads. The sample includes roughly 340,000 distinct CDR3 sequences, 8.5% to 10% of them seen just once. This receptor was obtained from a man between 18 and 35 years old who received the YFV17D yellow fever vaccine. Sequences were derived from PBMCs, sampled on the day of the first yellow fever vaccination. V is TRBV6-5 and J is TRBJ1-3, with D possibly being TRBD1 (6 bases). CDR3 nucleotides: TGTGCCAGCAGTTACTCTAGGGGGGGATCGTATGGAAACACCATATATTTT. This sequence encodes CASSYSRGGSYGNTIYF.